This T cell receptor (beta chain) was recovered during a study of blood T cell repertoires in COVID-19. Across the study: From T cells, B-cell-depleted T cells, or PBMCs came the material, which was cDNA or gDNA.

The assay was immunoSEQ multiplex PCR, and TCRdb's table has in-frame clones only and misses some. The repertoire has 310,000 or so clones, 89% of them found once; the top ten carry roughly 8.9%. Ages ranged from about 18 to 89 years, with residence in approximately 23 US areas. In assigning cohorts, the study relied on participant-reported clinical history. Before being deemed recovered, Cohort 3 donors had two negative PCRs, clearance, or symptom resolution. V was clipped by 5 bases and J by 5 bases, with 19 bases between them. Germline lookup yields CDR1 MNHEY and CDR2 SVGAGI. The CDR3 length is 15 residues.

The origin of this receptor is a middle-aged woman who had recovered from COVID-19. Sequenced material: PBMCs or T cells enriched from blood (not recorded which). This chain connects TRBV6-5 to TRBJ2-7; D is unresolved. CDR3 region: CASSPFPGRQDEQYF. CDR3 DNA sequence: TGTGCCAGCAGTCCGTTCCCAGGTCGGCAGGACGAGCAGTACTTC.